One and the same sample provided the 12 T cell receptor beta chains below, sequenced in a study of blood T cell repertoires in COVID-19. Repertoires were generated with immunoSEQ multiplex PCR, while TCRdb's copy carries only in-frame clones and drops some. Of roughly 80,000 clones in the sample, about 87% are singletons; the top ten hold around 9.8%. Sequencing input: peripheral blood. The source is a human donor in a cohort sampled during active COVID-19.

The chain uses TRBV3-1 (or the pseudogene TRBV3-2) and TRBJ1-4, with D perhaps TRBD1 (6 bases). Germline V gene data show CDR1 as LGHDT and CDR2 as YNNKEL (reference sequence). CDR3 length: 13 residues. V dropped 7 bases and J dropped 4 bases, with 10 bases sitting between them. CDR3 residues: CASKLQGNEKLFF. Written as DNA, the CDR3 is TGTGCCAGCAAATTACAGGGTAATGAAAAACTGTTTTTT.

A few counts support this clone. V is TRBV13 and J is TRBJ1-6; 8 bases map to TRBD1. Germline CDR1 reads PRHDT; CDR2 reads FYEKMQ (reference sequence). Losses at the gene ends were 5 bases for V and 7 bases for J; bases not matched to a gene: 7. This CDR3 region has 15 residues. The CDR3 DNA sequence: TGTGCCAGCAGCAAAAACCGACAGGGGAATTCACCCCTCCACTTT. Its translation: CASSKNRQGNSPLHF.

The J gene is TRBJ2-5, the V gene TRBV5-6; 11 bases are a match to TRBD1. CDR3 length: 16 amino acids. Germline values: CDR1 SGHDT, CDR2 YYEEEE. J was trimmed by 1 base and V by 4 bases; bases with no gene match: 6. CDR3: CASSRGTGGFQETQYF. The CDR3 DNA sequence: TGTGCCAGCAGCCGAGGGACAGGGGGATTCCAAGAGACCCAGTACTTC.

This sequence joins TRBV5-4 and TRBJ2-1, with D uncertain. V was trimmed by 0 bases and J by 4 bases, leaving 8 bases between them. CDR1 and CDR2 (germline): SGHNT, YYREEE (reference sequence). The CDR3 loop spans 14 amino acids. CDR3 bases: TGTGCCAGCAGCTTGGGGTCCAGATACAATGAGCAGTTCTTC. This translates into CASSLGSRYNEQFF.

V usage is TRBV2 and J usage is TRBJ2-3; TRBD1 agrees at 8 bases. The CDR3 has 16 amino acids. Germline V gene lookup returns CDR1 SNHLY and CDR2 FYNNEI. Losses at the gene ends were 6 bases for V and 3 bases for J; bases not matched to a gene: 11. The CDR3 nucleotides read TGTGCCAGCAGGGCGGACAGGGAAGTTTGGACAGATACGCAGTATTTT. This codes for CASRADREVWTDTQYF. The whole variable domain, remainder taken from reference TRBV2 and TRBJ2-3, is EPEVTQTPSHQVTQMGQEVILRCVPISNHLYFYWYRQILGQKVEFLVSFYNNEISEKSEIFDDQFSVERPDGSNFTLKIRSTKLEDSAMYFCASRADREVWTDTQYFGPGTRLTVL.

In regard to this clone: One end of the junction is discordant with germline, which a read error may explain. The chain joins TRBV19 to TRBJ1-1; 10 nucleotides match TRBD1. This CDR3 region has 14 residues. Germline CDR1 LNHDA, CDR2 SQIVND (reference sequence). CDR3 sequence (DNA): TGTGCCAGTAGAATAGACGGGACAGGGGCTGAAGCTTTCTTT. Its protein is CASRIDGTGAEAFF. The whole variable domain, filled in from reference TRBV19 and TRBJ1-1, reads DGGITQSPKYLFRKEGQNVTLSCEQNLNHDAMYWYRQDPGQGLRLIYYSQIVNDFQKGDIAEGYSVSREKKESFPLTVTSAQKNPTAFYLCASRIDGTGAEAFFGQGTRLTVV.

This chain uses TRBV12-3 or TRBV12-4 with TRBJ1-3; D ambiguous. Deletions cut 6 bases from V and 4 bases from J, with 4 bases between. The CDR3 has 11 amino acids. The CDR3 region has the DNA TGTGCCAGCAGGACAGGAAACACCATATATTTT. Protein: CASRTGNTIYF.

CDR3 sequence reads: CASSLVFGGTYNEQFF. CDR3 bases: TGCGCCAGCAGCTTGGTTTTCGGGGGGACCTACAATGAGCAGTTCTTC. The rearrangement uses TRBV5-1 and TRBJ2-1, with 7 bases that match TRBD2. The length of the CDR3 is 16 residues. From germline, CDR1 is SGHRS and CDR2 YFSETQ. Germline trimming cut 0 bases from V and 2 bases from J; bases unmatched to any gene: 5.

The rearrangement links TRBV5-4 to TRBJ2-3; 11 bases agree with TRBD2. CDR3 length: 14 residues. Germline CDR1 and CDR2: SGHNT and YYREEE (reference sequence). V lost 1 base to trimming and J lost 13 bases; unmatched junction nucleotides: 8. CDR3 region: CASSLPLAGDDEYF. The CDR3 DNA reads as TGTGCCAGCAGCTTGCCACTAGCGGGGGACGACGAGTATTTT.

The V call is TRBV6-2 or TRBV6-3, the J call TRBJ1-5; 7 positions match TRBD1. Trimming took 4 bases from V and 0 from J; bases not matched to a gene: 3. The length of the CDR3 is 15 residues. Germline CDR1 MNHEY, CDR2 SVGEGT. CDR3 bases: TGTGCCAGCAGTTTAGACAGGGATAGCAATCAGCCCCAGCATTTT. Amino acids: CASSLDRDSNQPQHF.

V and J are TRBV13 and TRBJ2-1, with a tentative D call TRBD1 (5 bases). CDR1 and CDR2 (germline): PRHDT, FYEKMQ (reference sequence). Trimming left V 5 bases short and J 1 base short, with 15 bases between. The CDR3 loop spans 16 amino acids. CDR3 bases: TGTGCCAGCAGCCCAGGACAAGGCCAATCCTACAATGAGCAGTTCTTC. This gives the protein CASSPGQGQSYNEQFF.

The genes are TRBV7-6 and TRBJ2-2; 9 bases are shared with TRBD2. Germline V gives CDR1 SGHVS, CDR2 FNYEAQ. Trimming cost V 3 bases and J 2 bases; bases outside gene matches: 7. This CDR3 comprises 17 residues. The CDR3 sequence is CASSFASSGKNTGELFF. For the CDR3, the DNA is TGTGCCAGCAGCTTTGCTTCTAGCGGGAAAAACACCGGGGAGCTGTTTTTT.